This T cell receptor beta chain was documented in a study of T cell changes during pregnancy in multiple sclerosis. Libraries were prepared by immunoSEQ multiplex PCR; TCRdb keeps only in-frame clonotypes and omits some of them. The repertoire consists of approximately 61,000 clones, with 88% occurring once and the leading ten covering roughly 1.7%. CDR1 LNHDA and CDR2 SQIVND come from the germline V gene (reference sequence). This CDR3 comprises 14 residues. Trimming stripped 4 bases from V and 4 bases from J, with 14 bases between. The chain joins TRBV19 to TRBJ2-7; D possibly corresponds to TRBD1 (6 bases). This TCR came from a female donor with multiple sclerosis, enrolled in a pregnancy study. The sequenced sample was peripheral blood, obtained in the first trimester of pregnancy. The CDR3 reads CASSRNRDGYEQYF. CDR3 in DNA: TGTGCCAGTAGTAGGAACAGGGATGGATACGAGCAGTACTTC.